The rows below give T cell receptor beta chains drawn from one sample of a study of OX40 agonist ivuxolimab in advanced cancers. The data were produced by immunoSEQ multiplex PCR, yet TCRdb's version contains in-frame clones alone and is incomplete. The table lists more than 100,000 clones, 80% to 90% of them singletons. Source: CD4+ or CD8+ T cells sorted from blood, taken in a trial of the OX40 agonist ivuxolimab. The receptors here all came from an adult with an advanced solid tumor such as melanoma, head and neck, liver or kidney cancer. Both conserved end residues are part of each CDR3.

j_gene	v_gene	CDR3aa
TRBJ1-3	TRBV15	CATSRDGAGNGNTIYF
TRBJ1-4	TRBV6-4	CASSDSRLGLCGEDNEKLFF
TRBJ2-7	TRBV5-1	CASSLGAASYEQYF
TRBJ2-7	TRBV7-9	CASSPSGLLAYEQYF
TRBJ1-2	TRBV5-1	CASSLDNYGYTF
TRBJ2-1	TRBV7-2	CASSLDSGGAWEQFF
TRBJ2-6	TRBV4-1	CASRAVPAGGGANVLTF
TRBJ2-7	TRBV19	CASSHQGFDYEQYF
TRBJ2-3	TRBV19	CASSNRGGDTQYF
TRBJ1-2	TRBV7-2	CASSPDSHYGYTF
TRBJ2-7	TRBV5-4	CASSGRDNSYEQYF
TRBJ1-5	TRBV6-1	CATRDNYNQPQHF
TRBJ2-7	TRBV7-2	CASSLEGALSYEQYF